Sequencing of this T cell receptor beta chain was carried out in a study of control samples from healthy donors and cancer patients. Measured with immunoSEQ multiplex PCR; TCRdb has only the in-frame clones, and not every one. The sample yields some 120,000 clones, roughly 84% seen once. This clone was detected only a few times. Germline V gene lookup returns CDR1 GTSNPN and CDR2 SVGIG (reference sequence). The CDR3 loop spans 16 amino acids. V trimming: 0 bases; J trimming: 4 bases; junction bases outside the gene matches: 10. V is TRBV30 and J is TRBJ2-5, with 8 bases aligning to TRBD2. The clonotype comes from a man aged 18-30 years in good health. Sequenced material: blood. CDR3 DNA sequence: TGTGCCTGGAGTGTATTCGGGACTAGAGCTGCAGAGACCCAGTACTTC. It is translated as CAWSVFGTRAAETQYF.